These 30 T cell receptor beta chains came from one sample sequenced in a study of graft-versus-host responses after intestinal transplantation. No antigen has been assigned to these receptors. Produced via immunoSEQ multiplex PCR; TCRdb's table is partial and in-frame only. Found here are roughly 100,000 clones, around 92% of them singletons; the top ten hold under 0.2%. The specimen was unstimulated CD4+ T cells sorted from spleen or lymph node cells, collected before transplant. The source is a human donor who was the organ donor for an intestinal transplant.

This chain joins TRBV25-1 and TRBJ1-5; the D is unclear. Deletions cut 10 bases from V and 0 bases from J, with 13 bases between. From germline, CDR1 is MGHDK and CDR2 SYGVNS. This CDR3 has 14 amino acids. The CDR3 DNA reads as TGTGCCACCGGACGGGCGGGTAGCAATCAGCCCCAGCATTTT. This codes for CATGRAGSNQPQHF.

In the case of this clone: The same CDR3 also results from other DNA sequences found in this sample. The CDR3 nucleotides are TGTGCCAGCAGCCCGGACAGGGTCTATGGCTACACCTTC. Its translation: CASSPDRVYGYTF. The chain is built from TRBV6-5 and TRBJ1-2; 8 nucleotides line up with TRBD1. CDR1 and CDR2 (germline): MNHEY, SVGAGI. J gave up 4 bases and V 6 bases, and 4 bases lay outside the gene matches. This CDR3 has 13 residues.

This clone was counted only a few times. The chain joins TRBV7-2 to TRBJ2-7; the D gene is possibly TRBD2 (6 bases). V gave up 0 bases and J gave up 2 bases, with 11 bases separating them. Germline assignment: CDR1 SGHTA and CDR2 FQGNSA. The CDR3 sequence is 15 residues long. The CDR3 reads CASSLAGTGTYEQYF. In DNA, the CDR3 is TGTGCCAGCAGCTTAGCTGGGACTGGCACCTACGAGCAGTACTTC. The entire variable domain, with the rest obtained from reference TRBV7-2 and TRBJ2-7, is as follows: GAGVSQSPSNKVTEKGKDVELRCDPISGHTALYWYRQSLGQGLEFLIYFQGNSAPDKSGLPSDRFSAERTGGSVSTLTIQRTQQEDSAVYLCASSLAGTGTYEQYFGPGTRLTVT.

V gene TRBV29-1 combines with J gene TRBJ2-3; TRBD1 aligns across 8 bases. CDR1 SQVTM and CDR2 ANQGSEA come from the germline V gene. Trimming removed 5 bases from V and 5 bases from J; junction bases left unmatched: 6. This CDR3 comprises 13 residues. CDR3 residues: CSVTGQGKDTQYF. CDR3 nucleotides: TGCAGCGTTACCGGACAGGGCAAAGATACGCAGTATTTT.

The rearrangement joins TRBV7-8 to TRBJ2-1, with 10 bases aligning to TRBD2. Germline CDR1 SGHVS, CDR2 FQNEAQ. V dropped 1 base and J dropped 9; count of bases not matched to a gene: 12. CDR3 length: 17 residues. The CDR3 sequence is CASSLVGISGGRVEQFF. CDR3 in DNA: TGTGCCAGCAGCTTAGTTGGGATTAGCGGGGGGCGGGTTGAGCAGTTCTTC. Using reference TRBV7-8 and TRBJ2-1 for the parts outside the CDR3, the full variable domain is GAGVSQSPRYKVAKRGQDVALRCDPISGHVSLFWYQQALGQGPEFLTYFQNEAQLDKSGLPSDRFFAERPEGSVSTLKIQRTQQEDSAVYLCASSLVGISGGRVEQFFGPGTRLTVL.

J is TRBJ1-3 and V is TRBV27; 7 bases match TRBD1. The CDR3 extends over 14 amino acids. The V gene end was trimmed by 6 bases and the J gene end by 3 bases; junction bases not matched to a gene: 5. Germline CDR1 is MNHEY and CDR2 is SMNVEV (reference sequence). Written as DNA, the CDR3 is TGTGCCAGCAGCCAAGACAGGGTTGGAAACACCATATATTTT. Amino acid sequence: CASSQDRVGNTIYF.

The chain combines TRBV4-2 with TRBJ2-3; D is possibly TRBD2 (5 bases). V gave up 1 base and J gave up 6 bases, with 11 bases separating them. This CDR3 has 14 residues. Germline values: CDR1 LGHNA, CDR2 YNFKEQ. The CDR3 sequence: CASSQAPPGDTQYF. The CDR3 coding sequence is TGTGCCAGCAGCCAAGCCCCTCCGGGGGATACGCAGTATTTT.

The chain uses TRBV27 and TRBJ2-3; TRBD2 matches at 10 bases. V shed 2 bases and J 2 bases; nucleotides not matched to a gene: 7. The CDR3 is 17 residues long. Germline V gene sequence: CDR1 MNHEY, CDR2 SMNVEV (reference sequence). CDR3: CASSLRSGGVFTDTQYF. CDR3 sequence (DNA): TGTGCCAGCAGTTTAAGGAGCGGGGGGGTTTTCACAGATACGCAGTATTTT.

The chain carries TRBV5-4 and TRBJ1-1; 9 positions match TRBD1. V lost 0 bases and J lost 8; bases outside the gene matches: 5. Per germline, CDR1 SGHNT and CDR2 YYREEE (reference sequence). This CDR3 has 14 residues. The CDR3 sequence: CASSLGGQGGEAFF. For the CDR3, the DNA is TGTGCCAGCAGCTTGGGGGGACAGGGCGGAGAAGCTTTCTTT.

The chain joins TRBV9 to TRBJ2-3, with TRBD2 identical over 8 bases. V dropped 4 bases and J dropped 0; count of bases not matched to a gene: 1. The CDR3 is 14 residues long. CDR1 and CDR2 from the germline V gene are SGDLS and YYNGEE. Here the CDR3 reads CASSPSGSTDTQYF. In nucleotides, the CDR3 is TGTGCCAGCAGCCCTAGCGGGAGCACAGATACGCAGTATTTT. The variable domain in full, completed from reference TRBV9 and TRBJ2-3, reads DSGVTQTPKHLITATGQRVTLRCSPRSGDLSVYWYQQSLDQGLQFLIQYYNGEERAKGNILERFSAQQFPDLHSELNLSSLELGDSALYFCASSPSGSTDTQYFGPGTRLTVL.

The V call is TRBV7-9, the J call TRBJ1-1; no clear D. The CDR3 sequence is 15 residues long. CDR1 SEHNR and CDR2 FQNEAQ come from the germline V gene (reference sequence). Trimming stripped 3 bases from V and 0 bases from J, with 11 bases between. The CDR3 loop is CASSFRSVVNTEAFF. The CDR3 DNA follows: TGTGCCAGCAGCTTTCGGTCGGTCGTGAACACTGAAGCTTTCTTT.

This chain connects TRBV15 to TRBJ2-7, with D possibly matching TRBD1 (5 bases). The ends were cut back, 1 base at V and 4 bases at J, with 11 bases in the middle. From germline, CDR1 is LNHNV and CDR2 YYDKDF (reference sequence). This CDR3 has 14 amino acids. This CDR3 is CATSRVWGSYEQYF. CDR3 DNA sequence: TGTGCCACCAGCAGAGTATGGGGCTCGTACGAGCAGTACTTC.

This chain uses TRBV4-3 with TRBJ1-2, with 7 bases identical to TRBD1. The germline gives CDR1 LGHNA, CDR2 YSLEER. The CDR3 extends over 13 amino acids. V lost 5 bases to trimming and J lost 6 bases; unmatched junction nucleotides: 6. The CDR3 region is CASSSPRGDGYTF. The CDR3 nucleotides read TGCGCCAGCAGCTCCCCCAGGGGGGATGGCTACACCTTC.

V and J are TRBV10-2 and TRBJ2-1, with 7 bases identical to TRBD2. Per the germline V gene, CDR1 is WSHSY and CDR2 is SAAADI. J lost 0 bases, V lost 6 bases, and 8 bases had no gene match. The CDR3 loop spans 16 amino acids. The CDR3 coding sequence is TGCGCCAGCAGGGTGAGCCGGGGGGTCTCCTACAATGAGCAGTTCTTC. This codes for CASRVSRGVSYNEQFF.

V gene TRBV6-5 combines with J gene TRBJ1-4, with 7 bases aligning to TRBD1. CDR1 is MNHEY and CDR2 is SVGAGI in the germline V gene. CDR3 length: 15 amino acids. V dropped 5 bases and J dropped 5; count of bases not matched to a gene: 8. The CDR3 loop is CASSPPGQLNEKLFF. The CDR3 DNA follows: TGTGCCAGCAGTCCTCCGGGACAGCTCAATGAAAAACTGTTTTTT.

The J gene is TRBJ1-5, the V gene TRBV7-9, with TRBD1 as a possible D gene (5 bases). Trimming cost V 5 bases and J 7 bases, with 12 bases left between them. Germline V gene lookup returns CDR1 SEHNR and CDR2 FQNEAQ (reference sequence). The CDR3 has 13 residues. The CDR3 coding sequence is TGTGCCAGCAGCCCCGACGGGGGGCAGCCCCAGCATTTT. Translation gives CASSPDGGQPQHF.

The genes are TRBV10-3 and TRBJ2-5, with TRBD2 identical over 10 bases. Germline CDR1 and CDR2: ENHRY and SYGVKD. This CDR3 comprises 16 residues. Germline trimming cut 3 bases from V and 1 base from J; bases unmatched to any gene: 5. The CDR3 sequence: CAISDARTSGQETQYF. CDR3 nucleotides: TGTGCCATCAGTGATGCTCGGACTAGCGGCCAAGAGACCCAGTACTTC.

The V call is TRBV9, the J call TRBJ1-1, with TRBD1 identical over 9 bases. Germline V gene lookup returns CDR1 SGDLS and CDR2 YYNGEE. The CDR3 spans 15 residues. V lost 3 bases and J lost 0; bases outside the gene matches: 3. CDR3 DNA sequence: TGTGCCAGCAGCGCGGGACAGGGCCTGAACACTGAAGCTTTCTTT. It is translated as CASSAGQGLNTEAFF. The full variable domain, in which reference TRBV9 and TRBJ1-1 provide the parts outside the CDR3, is DSGVTQTPKHLITATGQRVTLRCSPRSGDLSVYWYQQSLDQGLQFLIQYYNGEERAKGNILERFSAQQFPDLHSELNLSSLELGDSALYFCASSAGQGLNTEAFFGQGTRLTVV.

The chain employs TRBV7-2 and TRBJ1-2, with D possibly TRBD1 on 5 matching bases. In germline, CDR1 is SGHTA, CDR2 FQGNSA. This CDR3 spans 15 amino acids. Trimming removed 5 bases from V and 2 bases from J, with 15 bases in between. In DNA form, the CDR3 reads TGTGCCAGCAGCCTACGGGGGGTTGAGAACTATGGCTACACCTTC. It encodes CASSLRGVENYGYTF.

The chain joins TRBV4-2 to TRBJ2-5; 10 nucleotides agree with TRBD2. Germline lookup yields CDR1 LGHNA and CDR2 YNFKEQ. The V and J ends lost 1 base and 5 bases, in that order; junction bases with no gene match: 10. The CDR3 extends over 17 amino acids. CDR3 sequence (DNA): TGTGCCAGCAGCCAAGTCGGGAGCGGGGGGGCCGTGGAGACCCAGTACTTC. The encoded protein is CASSQVGSGGAVETQYF.

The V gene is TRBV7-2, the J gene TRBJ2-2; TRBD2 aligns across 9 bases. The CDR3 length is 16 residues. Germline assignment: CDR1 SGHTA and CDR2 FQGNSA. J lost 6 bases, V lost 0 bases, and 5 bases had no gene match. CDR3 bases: TGTGCCAGCAGCTTAGCGATCGCGGGGGGGCCCGGGGAGCTGTTTTTT. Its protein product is CASSLAIAGGPGELFF.

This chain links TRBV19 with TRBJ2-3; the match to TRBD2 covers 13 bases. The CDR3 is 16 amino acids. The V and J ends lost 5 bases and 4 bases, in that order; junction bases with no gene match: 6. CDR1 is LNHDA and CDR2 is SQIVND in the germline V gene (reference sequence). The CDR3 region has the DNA TGTGCCAGTAGTCTTCGGACTAGCGGGGGCTCAGATACGCAGTATTTT. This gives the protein CASSLRTSGGSDTQYF.

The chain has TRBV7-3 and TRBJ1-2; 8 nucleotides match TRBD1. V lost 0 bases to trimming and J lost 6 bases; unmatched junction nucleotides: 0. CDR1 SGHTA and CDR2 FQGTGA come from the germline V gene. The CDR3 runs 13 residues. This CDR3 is CASSLTTGDGYTF. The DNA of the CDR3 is TGTGCCAGCAGCTTAACGACAGGGGATGGCTACACCTTC.

CDR3 nucleotide sequence: TGCGCCAGCAGTCCAGGGCATGCAACTAATGAAAAACTGTTTTTT. Its protein is CASSPGHATNEKLFF. This rearrangement joins TRBV23-1 to TRBJ1-4, with D tentatively TRBD1 (5 bases). TRBV23-1 is classed as an ORF, of uncertain function. The V and J ends lost 4 bases and 0 bases respectively, with 9 bases between them. The CDR3 length is 15 residues.

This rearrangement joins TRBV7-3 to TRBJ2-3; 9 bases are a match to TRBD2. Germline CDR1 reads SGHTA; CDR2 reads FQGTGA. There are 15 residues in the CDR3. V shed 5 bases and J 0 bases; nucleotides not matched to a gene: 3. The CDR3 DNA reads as TGTGCCAGCAGCACCGGGACTAGCAGCACAGATACGCAGTATTTT. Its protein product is CASSTGTSSTDTQYF. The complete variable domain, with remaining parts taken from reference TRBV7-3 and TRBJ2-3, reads GAGVSQTPSNKVTEKGKYVELRCDPISGHTALYWYRQSLGQGPEFLIYFQGTGAADDSGLPNDRFFAVRPEGSVSTLKIQRTERGDSAVYLCASSTGTSSTDTQYFGPGTRLTVL.

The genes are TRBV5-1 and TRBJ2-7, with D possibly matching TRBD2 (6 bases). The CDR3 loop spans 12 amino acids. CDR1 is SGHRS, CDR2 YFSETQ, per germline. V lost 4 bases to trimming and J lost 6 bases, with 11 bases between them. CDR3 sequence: CASSDVGGEQYF. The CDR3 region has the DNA TGCGCCAGCAGCGATGTCGGGGGCGAGCAGTACTTC.

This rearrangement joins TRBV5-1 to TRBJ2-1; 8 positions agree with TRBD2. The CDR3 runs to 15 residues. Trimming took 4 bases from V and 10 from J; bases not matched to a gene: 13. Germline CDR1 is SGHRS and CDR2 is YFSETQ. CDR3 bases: TGCGCCAGCAGCCCCGGGGGGGGAGGGTGGACGGAGCAGTTCTTC. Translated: CASSPGGGGWTEQFF.

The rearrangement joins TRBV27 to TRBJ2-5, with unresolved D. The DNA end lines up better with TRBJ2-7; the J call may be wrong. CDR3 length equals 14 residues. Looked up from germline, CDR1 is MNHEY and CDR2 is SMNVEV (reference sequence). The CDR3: CASSFDRSSYEQYF. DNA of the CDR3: TGTGCCAGCAGTTTTGATAGAAGCTCCTACGAGCAGTACTTC.

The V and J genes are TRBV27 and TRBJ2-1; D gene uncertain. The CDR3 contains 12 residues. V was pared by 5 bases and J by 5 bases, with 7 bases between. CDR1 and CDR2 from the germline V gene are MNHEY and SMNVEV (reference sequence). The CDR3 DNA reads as TGTGCCAGCAGTCCCCGGGACAATGAGCAGTTCTTC. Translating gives CASSPRDNEQFF.

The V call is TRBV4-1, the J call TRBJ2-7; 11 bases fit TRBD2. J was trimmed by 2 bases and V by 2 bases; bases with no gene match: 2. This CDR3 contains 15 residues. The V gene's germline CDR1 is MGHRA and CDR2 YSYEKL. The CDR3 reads CASSQRLAGPYEQYF. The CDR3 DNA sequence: TGCGCCAGCAGCCAAAGACTAGCGGGGCCCTACGAGCAGTACTTC.